The sequence of this T cell receptor (beta chain) was determined in a study of cytomegalovirus exposure and HLA in healthy donors. Germline V gives CDR1 SNHLY, CDR2 FYNNEI. The ends lost 4 bases at V and 4 bases at J; junction bases unmatched: 3. The CDR3 loop spans 14 amino acids. Both 60 Vbeta primers and 13 Jbeta primers went into the PCR. The assay was immunoSEQ multiplex PCR, and TCRdb's table has in-frame clones only and misses some. The repertoire has around 130,000 clones, about 76% of them found once; the top ten carry 6% to 8%. This chain links TRBV2 with TRBJ2-7; 11 bases agree with TRBD1. Sequences were obtained from PBMCs. The sequence was collected from a man aged 40-49 years in good health and CMV-seropositive. CDR3 residues: CASSVGTGGYEQYF. In DNA, the CDR3 is TGTGCCAGCAGTGTCGGGACAGGGGGTTACGAGCAGTACTTC.